A single sample gave rise to the 30 T cell receptor beta chains below, sequenced in a study of beta chain features in type 1 diabetes. Study observations and caveats: Shortening that was moderate but significant affected the TCRB CDR3s of Type 1 diabetes patients in all four CD4+ subsets.

Since all of the isolated RNA was reverse transcribed, expressed TCRB transcripts were what got sequenced. Data came from immunoSEQ multiplex PCR; TCRdb stores just in-frame clones and leaves some out. In the table there are roughly 260,000 clones, approximately 11% of which are singletons. For these receptors, no antigen is known. Sequencing was carried out using naive CD4+ T cells from blood. These receptors were obtained from a young man with type 1 diabetes.

The chain employs TRBV6-1 and TRBJ1-2, with unresolved D. The germline CDR1 and CDR2 sequences are MNHNS and SASEGT. The CDR3 loop spans 13 amino acids. Trimming removed 1 base from V and 8 bases from J, with 11 bases in between. CDR3 nucleotide sequence: TGTGCCAGCAGTGAAGGCCTCGGCGGGGGCTACACCTTC. Translating it yields CASSEGLGGGYTF.

The CDR3 protein is CATSREQKDTQYF. CDR3 nucleotide sequence: TGTGCCACCAGCAGAGAACAAAAAGATACGCAGTATTTT. V usage is TRBV15 and J usage is TRBJ2-3, with D uncertain. The CDR3 extends over 13 amino acids. V shed 0 bases and J shed 5 bases, with 6 bases lying between them. Germline loops: CDR1 LNHNV, CDR2 YYDKDF (reference sequence).

There are a few counts of this clone. The V and J genes are TRBV5-1 and TRBJ2-1, with 8 positions matching TRBD1. This CDR3 is 15 amino acids long. The germline V gene has CDR1 SGHRS and CDR2 YFSETQ. V shed 3 bases and J 6 bases; nucleotides not matched to a gene: 8. This chain's CDR3 is CASSSRGREFNEQFF. CDR3 coding DNA: TGCGCCAGCAGCTCCAGGGGGCGCGAATTCAATGAGCAGTTCTTC.

In the case of this clone: Other nucleotide sequences in the sample specify the same CDR3. The chain carries TRBV2 and TRBJ1-5, with 7 bases fitting TRBD1. J gave up 4 bases and V 6 bases, and 3 bases lay outside the gene matches. This CDR3 comprises 13 residues. Germline V gene data show CDR1 as SNHLY and CDR2 as FYNNEI. The chain's CDR3 is CASRRDSNQPQHF. CDR3 bases: TGTGCCAGCAGGCGGGACAGTAATCAGCCCCAGCATTTT.

In this sample, this clone turned up a few times. This chain links TRBV28 with TRBJ2-3; TRBD2 aligns across 13 bases. The CDR3 spans 16 residues. The junction had 8 bases not matched to a gene; V was cut back by 2 bases and J by 9 bases. Germline CDR1 and CDR2: MDHEN and SYDVKM. In DNA form, the CDR3 reads TGTGCCAGCAGTTTAGGACTAGCGGGGGACCGGCGGACGCAGTATTTT. Amino acids: CASSLGLAGDRRTQYF. The full variable domain, its missing parts supplied by reference TRBV28 and TRBJ2-3, is DVKVTQSSRYLVKRTGEKVFLECVQDMDHENMFWYRQDPGLGLRLIYFSYDVKMKEKGDIPEGYSVSREKKERFSLILESASTNQTSMYLCASSLGLAGDRRTQYFGPGTRLTVL.

The V gene is TRBV5-6, the J gene TRBJ2-1, with D perhaps matching TRBD1 (7 bases). The germline V gene encodes CDR1 SGHDT and CDR2 YYEEEE. Trimming removed 4 bases at V and 4 bases at J, with 12 bases between. This CDR3 is 14 amino acids long. The CDR3 spells CASSAGQFYNEQFF. CDR3 nucleotide sequence: TGTGCCAGCAGCGCGGGACAGTTTTACAATGAGCAGTTCTTC.

This clone was observed a handful of times. The rearrangement links TRBV5-1 to TRBJ2-5; TRBD1 aligns across 7 bases. Germline-derived CDR1 and CDR2 are SGHRS and YFSETQ. The V segment lost 4 bases and the J segment 4 bases; nucleotides outside the gene matches: 7. This CDR3 spans 14 amino acids. This chain's CDR3 is CASSPGTARETQYF. The CDR3, as DNA: TGCGCCAGCAGCCCTGGGACAGCCCGAGAGACCCAGTACTTC. Supplemented by reference TRBV5-1 and TRBJ2-5, the full variable domain reads KAGVTQTPRYLIKTRGQQVTLSCSPISGHRSVSWYQQTPGQGLQFLFEYFSETQRNKGNFPGRFSGRQFSNSRSEMNVSTLELGDSALYLCASSPGTARETQYFGPGTRLLVL.

This clone was observed a few times. V gene TRBV7-9 combines with J gene TRBJ2-5; tentative D call: TRBD2 (5 bases). The length of the CDR3 is 14 residues. V was trimmed by 1 base and J by 4 bases, leaving 10 bases between them. The germline V gene encodes CDR1 SEHNR and CDR2 FQNEAQ (reference sequence). This CDR3 reads CASSLGLAAETQYF. The CDR3 nucleotides read TGTGCCAGCAGCTTAGGGCTAGCTGCAGAGACCCAGTACTTC. The full variable domain, with the rest looked up from reference TRBV7-9 and TRBJ2-5, is DTGVSQNPRHKITKRGQNVTFRCDPISEHNRLYWYRQTLGQGPEFLTYFQNEAQLEKSRLLSDRFSAERPKGSFSTLEIQRTEQGDSAMYLCASSLGLAAETQYFGPGTRLLVL.

This clone was seen only a few times. The V call is TRBV9, the J call TRBJ2-5; D is possibly TRBD2 (7 bases). The CDR3 is made up of 14 amino acids. Trimming stripped 2 bases from V and 3 bases from J, with 11 bases between. Germline CDR1 is SGDLS and CDR2 is YYNGEE. For the CDR3, the DNA is TGTGCCAGCAGCGTGGGCGGGGGCGAAGAGACCCAGTACTTC. Translation: CASSVGGGEETQYF. The full variable domain, completed using reference TRBV9 and TRBJ2-5, is DSGVTQTPKHLITATGQRVTLRCSPRSGDLSVYWYQQSLDQGLQFLIQYYNGEERAKGNILERFSAQQFPDLHSELNLSSLELGDSALYFCASSVGGGEETQYFGPGTRLLVL.

The chain couples TRBV18 to TRBJ2-5; weak D call: TRBD1 (6 bases). The CDR3 sequence is 13 residues long. V gave up 5 bases and J gave up 1 base, with 8 bases separating them. From germline, CDR1 is KGHSH and CDR2 LQKENI. This CDR3 is CASSTGLQETQYF. CDR3 DNA: TGTGCCAGCTCAACAGGGCTCCAAGAGACCCAGTACTTC.

The rearrangement links TRBV7-9 to TRBJ2-3; D gene ambiguous. The germline V gene has CDR1 SEHNR and CDR2 FQNEAQ (reference sequence). Trimming shortened V by 7 bases and J by 2 bases, and 28 bases separated the two germline ends. This CDR3 comprises 19 residues. CDR3: CASIKNLVSGRSNTDTQYF. DNA for the CDR3: TGTGCCAGCATCAAAAATTTGGTGTCAGGCCGAAGCAACACAGATACGCAGTATTTT.

The genes are TRBV5-1 and TRBJ2-1; tentative D call: TRBD2 (5 bases). The germline V and J ends were trimmed by 4 bases and 8 bases, with 16 bases remaining between them. The CDR3 has 14 residues. Germline CDR1 is SGHRS and CDR2 is YFSETQ. The CDR3 DNA reads as TGCGCCAGCAGCCTTAGGCCTCCGAGGGATGAGCAGTTCTTC. Protein sequence: CASSLRPPRDEQFF.

The table lists this clone with a few counts. This rearrangement joins TRBV11-2 to TRBJ2-2; D is ambiguous. In germline, CDR1 is SGHAT, CDR2 FQNNGV. Between the trimmed V and J ends, which lost 5 bases and 1 base, there was a span of 5 bases. This CDR3 has 13 amino acids. CDR3 amino acids: CASSPVNTGELFF. The DNA for the CDR3 is TGTGCCAGCAGCCCCGTGAACACCGGGGAGCTGTTTTTT. Full variable domain (remainder filled in from reference TRBV11-2 and TRBJ2-2): EAGVAQSPRYKIIEKRQSVAFWCNPISGHATLYWYQQILGQGPKLLIQFQNNGVVDDSQLPKDRFSAERLKGVDSTLKIQPAKLEDSAVYLCASSPVNTGELFFGEGSRLTVL.

The sample holds a few counts of this clone. CDR3 DNA sequence: TGTGCCAGCAGCATACGTTCCAGCGGGGGGGCGAGGGATACGCAGTATTTT. The encoded protein is CASSIRSSGGARDTQYF. V is TRBV9 and J is TRBJ2-3; 10 positions match TRBD2. The CDR3 totals 17 residues. Germline CDR1 reads SGDLS; CDR2 reads YYNGEE. The ends lost 4 bases at V and 6 bases at J; junction bases unmatched: 14.

This clone occurred a few times. V gene TRBV4-2 combines with J gene TRBJ2-4; 14 bases are a match to TRBD2. The CDR3 extends over 16 amino acids. With V trimmed by 3 bases and J by 6 bases, 4 bases remained unmatched. CDR1 and CDR2 from the germline V gene are LGHNA and YNFKEQ. The CDR3 DNA is TGTGCCAGCAGCCAGGGACTAGCGGGGGCCCTAAACATTCAGTACTTC. It specifies CASSQGLAGALNIQYF.

This clone was observed a few times. The rearrangement joins TRBV14 to TRBJ2-3; 7 bases are a match to TRBD1. Germline-derived CDR1 and CDR2 are SGHDN and FVKESK. The junction had 4 bases not matched to a gene; V was cut back by 2 bases and J by 2 bases. The CDR3 covers 15 residues. The CDR3 protein is CASSQPTGNTDTQYF. The CDR3 DNA sequence: TGTGCCAGCAGCCAACCGACAGGGAACACAGATACGCAGTATTTT. Complete variable domain (other parts from reference TRBV14 and TRBJ2-3): EAGVTQFPSHSVIEKGQTVTLRCDPISGHDNLYWYRRVMGKEIKFLLHFVKESKQDESGMPNNRFLAERTGGTYSTLKVQPAELEDSGVYFCASSQPTGNTDTQYFGPGTRLTVL.

This sequence joins TRBV9 and TRBJ2-6; 11 nucleotides align to TRBD1. Trimming removed 5 bases from V and 0 bases from J; junction bases left unmatched: 7. CDR1 SGDLS and CDR2 YYNGEE come from the germline V gene. The CDR3 consists of 18 residues. CDR3 DNA: TGTGCCAGCAGATATGGGACAGGGGGTGGCTCTGGGGCCAACGTCCTGACTTTC. Translating it yields CASRYGTGGGSGANVLTF.

Turning to this clone: Other DNA sequences in this sample translate to the same CDR3. V usage is TRBV28 and J usage is TRBJ2-7; unclear D gene. CDR3 length equals 12 residues. CDR1 is MDHEN and CDR2 is SYDVKM in the germline V gene. V was cut by 4 bases and J by 2 bases, with 6 bases left in between. CDR3 in DNA: TGTGCCAGCAGTTCCCCAGCCTACGAGCAGTACTTC. Protein sequence: CASSSPAYEQYF.

The chain is built from TRBV2 and TRBJ2-5; maybe TRBD2 (5 bases). This CDR3 has 13 amino acids. V was clipped by 5 bases and J by 4 bases, with 11 bases between them. Germline CDR1 and CDR2: SNHLY and FYNNEI. The CDR3 loop reads CASSILAGETQYF. DNA of the CDR3: TGTGCCAGCAGTATTCTAGCTGGAGAGACCCAGTACTTC.

The chain employs TRBV6-1 and TRBJ1-1, with TRBD1 matching 7 bases. J gave up 2 bases and V 7 bases, and 4 bases lay outside the gene matches. The germline V gene encodes CDR1 MNHNS and CDR2 SASEGT. This CDR3 spans 13 amino acids. The CDR3 bases are TGTGCCAGCATAGGACAGGTCAACACTGAAGCTTTCTTT. It encodes CASIGQVNTEAFF.

This clone was observed a few times. The chain carries TRBV7-3 and TRBJ2-3, with a weak D call TRBD1 (6 bases). Germline loops: CDR1 SGHTA, CDR2 FQGTGA. This CDR3 is 15 amino acids long. V shed 5 bases and J shed 2 bases, with 14 bases lying between them. The CDR3 nucleotides are TGTGCCAGCAGCCCGAGGGGACATGACACAGATACGCAGTATTTT. Its protein is CASSPRGHDTDTQYF.

The V and J genes are TRBV6-6 and TRBJ2-3, with D tentatively TRBD1 (8 bases). Trimming pared 6 bases from V and 6 bases from J, leaving 22 bases between. Germline lookup yields CDR1 MNHNY and CDR2 SVGAGI (reference sequence). This CDR3 contains 16 residues. DNA for the CDR3: TGTGCCAGCAGCCTCATGTGGGGGGGACAGGCGGATACGCAGTATTTT. Amino acid sequence: CASSLMWGGQADTQYF.

This clone has just one count. The chain carries TRBV6-6 and TRBJ2-3; D call uncertain. In germline, CDR1 is MNHNY, CDR2 SVGAGI (reference sequence). The CDR3 covers 13 residues. V was pared by 6 bases and J by 6 bases, with 13 bases between. The CDR3 DNA reads as TGTGCCAGCAGATCCTACGAGTGGGATACGCAGTATTTT. It encodes CASRSYEWDTQYF.

This clone was seen a handful of times. The gene calls are TRBV7-2 and TRBJ2-7, with 12 bases identical to TRBD2. Trimming cost V 5 bases and J 4 bases; bases outside gene matches: 3. Per germline, CDR1 SGHTA and CDR2 FQGNSA. The CDR3 extends over 14 amino acids. CDR3 residues: CASSVTSGGYEQYF. In nucleotides, the CDR3 is TGTGCCAGCAGCGTGACTAGCGGGGGTTACGAGCAGTACTTC.

The sample holds a few counts of this clone. The rearrangement joins TRBV5-1 to TRBJ2-5; 13 bases are a match to TRBD2. With 4 bases clipped from V and 5 bases from J, the junction kept 8 bases outside the gene matches. CDR1 is SGHRS, CDR2 YFSETQ, per germline. CDR3 length: 16 residues. CDR3 nucleotides: TGCGCCAGCAGCCTGACTAGCGGGGGGCCGGAGGAGACCCAGTACTTC. Translated, it gives CASSLTSGGPEETQYF. The variable domain in full, completed from reference TRBV5-1 and TRBJ2-5, reads KAGVTQTPRYLIKTRGQQVTLSCSPISGHRSVSWYQQTPGQGLQFLFEYFSETQRNKGNFPGRFSGRQFSNSRSEMNVSTLELGDSALYLCASSLTSGGPEETQYFGPGTRLLVL.

CDR3 sequence (DNA): TGTGCCAGCAGCTTAAAAGTTAGGGGTAACACTGAAGCTTTCTTT. This translates into CASSLKVRGNTEAFF. V and J are TRBV7-2 and TRBJ1-1, with D possibly matching TRBD1 (5 bases). From germline, CDR1 is SGHTA and CDR2 FQGNSA. V lost 2 bases, J lost 2 bases, and 12 bases lay in between. The CDR3 consists of 15 residues.

V is TRBV4-1 and J is TRBJ1-4; perhaps TRBD1 as D (5 bases). In germline, CDR1 is MGHRA, CDR2 YSYEKL. Trimming removed 2 bases from V and 8 bases from J, with 9 bases in between. This CDR3 is built from 13 residues. The CDR3 region is CASSQTRAEKLFF. The CDR3 DNA reads TGCGCCAGCAGCCAAACCAGGGCGGAAAAACTGTTTTTT.

The genes are TRBV27 and TRBJ2-1; tentatively, D is TRBD1 (6 bases). Trimming removed 3 bases at V and 4 bases at J, with 13 bases between. The CDR3 contains 15 residues. Germline-derived CDR1 and CDR2 are MNHEY and SMNVEV (reference sequence). CDR3 region: CASSLFRGSYNEQFF. The CDR3 nucleotides are TGTGCCAGCAGTTTGTTCAGGGGTTCTTACAATGAGCAGTTCTTC.

The V and J genes are TRBV7-6 and TRBJ2-2; D ambiguous. The CDR3 sequence is 14 residues long. Germline values: CDR1 SGHVS, CDR2 FNYEAQ. V gave up 5 bases and J gave up 4 bases, with 11 bases separating them. The CDR3 sequence: CASSPMSRTGELFF. The CDR3 nucleotides read TGTGCCAGCAGCCCCATGTCGCGCACCGGGGAGCTGTTTTTT. Full variable domain (remainder filled in from reference TRBV7-6 and TRBJ2-2): GAGVSQSPRYKVTKRGQDVALRCDPISGHVSLYWYRQALGQGPEFLTYFNYEAQQDKSGLPNDRFSAERPEGSISTLTIQRTEQRDSAMYRCASSPMSRTGELFFGEGSRLTVL.

This clone has only a few counts. V usage is TRBV5-6 and J usage is TRBJ2-7, with D uncertain. The CDR3 contains 16 residues. Germline CDR1 and CDR2: SGHDT and YYEEEE. V lost 1 base and J lost 4, with 18 bases in between. This CDR3 reads CASSLNPTMTVYEQYF. CDR3 bases: TGTGCCAGCAGCTTGAACCCTACCATGACTGTATACGAGCAGTACTTC.